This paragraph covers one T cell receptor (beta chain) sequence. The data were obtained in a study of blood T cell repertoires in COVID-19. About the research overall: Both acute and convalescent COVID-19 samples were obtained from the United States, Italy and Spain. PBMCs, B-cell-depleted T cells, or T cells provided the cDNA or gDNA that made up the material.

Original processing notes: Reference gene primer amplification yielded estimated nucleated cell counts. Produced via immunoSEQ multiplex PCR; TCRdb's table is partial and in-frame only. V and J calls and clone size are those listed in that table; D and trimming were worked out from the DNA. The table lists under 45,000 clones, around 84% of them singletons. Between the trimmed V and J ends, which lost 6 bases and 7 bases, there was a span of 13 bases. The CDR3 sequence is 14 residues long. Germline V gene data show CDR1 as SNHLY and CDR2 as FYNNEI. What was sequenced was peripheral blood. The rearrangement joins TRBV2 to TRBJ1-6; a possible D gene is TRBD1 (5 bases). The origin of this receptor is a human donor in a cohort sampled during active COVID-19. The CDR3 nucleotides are TGTGCCAGCAGGAGGGACTATCGGAATTCACCCCTCCACTTT. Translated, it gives CASRRDYRNSPLHF. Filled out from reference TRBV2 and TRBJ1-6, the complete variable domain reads EPEVTQTPSHQVTQMGQEVILRCVPISNHLYFYWYRQILGQKVEFLVSFYNNEISEKSEIFDDQFSVERPDGSNFTLKIRSTKLEDSAMYFCASRRDYRNSPLHFGNGTRLTVT.